This TCR beta chain is drawn from a study of Graves' ophthalmopathy and Graves' hyperthyroidism. Study-wide findings and caveats: Ophthalmopathy progression was predicted by the model at roughly 69% sensitivity and under 75% specificity.

The CDR3 loop spans 15 amino acids. Trimming removed 2 bases from V and 7 bases from J; junction bases left unmatched: 3. In germline, CDR1 is MNHNS, CDR2 SASEGT. Amplification of the TCR beta CDR3 regions used RNA transcripts (as template). Scientists carried out first-round RT-PCR using HTBI primers and then a second-round multiplex PCR. From the multiplex PCR reads, TCRdb called clonotypes with MiXCR, one entry per CDR3 protein. There are 350,000 to 400,000 distinct CDR3 sequences in the sample; roughly 14% occur only once, and around 7% lies in the top ten. A note on this clonotype: Its antigen is unknown.

The chain employs TRBV6-1 and TRBJ1-6, with 9 bases aligning to TRBD1. This receptor was identified in a woman younger than 30 with stable Graves' hyperthyroidism. The sample taken for sequencing was peripheral blood. The CDR3 nucleotides are TGTGCCAGCAGTGAATGGGACAGGGTGAATTCACCCCTCCACTTT. It translates to CASSEWDRVNSPLHF.